Each of the 11 T cell receptor beta chains below was sequenced from the same sample in a study of T cells in women clearing cervical HPV infection. Sequencing was performed with immunoSEQ multiplex PCR; in TCRdb, only in-frame clones are kept and a portion is missing. The clone table shows under 45,000 clones, with the ten largest holding 4.5% to 6%. The source material was blood buffy coat. Receptors originate from a woman aged 18 to 75 with a cervical HPV16 infection that either progressed to CIN3+ or cleared (not recorded which).

CDR3 loop: CASSLRDRGLNEKLFF. The CDR3 DNA, read in part, is TGTGCCAGCAGCTTACGGGACAGGGGACTCAATGAAAAA. The gene calls are TRBV7-8 and TRBJ1-4; TRBD1 matches at 10 bases. The read comes to an end 3 residues before the CDR3 does, leaving the germline J gene to fill in the end. Germline loops: CDR1 SGHVS, CDR2 FQNEAQ. This CDR3 contains 16 residues. Germline trimming cut 2 bases from V and 5 bases from J; bases unmatched to any gene: 5.

About this clone: The CDR3 goes on 3 residues after the read ends, and that part is filled in from the germline J gene. This chain uses TRBV7-3 with TRBJ1-2; the match to TRBD1 covers 8 bases. CDR3 size: 14 residues. The V gene's germline CDR1 is SGHTA and CDR2 FQGTGA. CDR3 protein: CASSLTTGVNDYTF. CDR3 DNA, as far as it was read: TGTGCCAGCAGCCTCACGACAGGGGTGAACGAC.

As to this clone: Coverage ceases 3 residues before the CDR3 finishes, and the germline J gene fills in the end. The chain couples TRBV12-3 or TRBV12-4 to TRBJ1-2; 9 bases are a match to TRBD1. The length of the CDR3 is 14 residues. CDR3 sequence: CASSLWDRVNGYTF. The part of the CDR3 DNA that was read is TGTGCCAGCAGTTTGTGGGACAGGGTAAACGGC.

As concerns this clone: The read ends 3 residues before the CDR3 terminus; that terminus is restored from the germline J gene. The chain employs TRBV15 and TRBJ2-7; 7 bases match TRBD1. The CDR3 has 15 residues. The V gene end was trimmed by 5 bases and the J gene end by 4 bases; junction bases not matched to a gene: 11. CDR1 and CDR2 from the germline V gene are LNHNV and YYDKDF (reference sequence). CDR3 amino acids: CATSLPGTAVYEQYF. CDR3 DNA, as far as it was read: TGTGCCACCAGCCTACCCGGGACAGCAGTTTACGAG.

Remarks on this clone: The CDR3 is cut off 3 residues early in the read; its end comes from the germline J gene. This chain joins TRBV5-5 and TRBJ2-1, with 15 bases matching TRBD2. CDR3 length equals 15 residues. After removal of 3 bases from V and 9 bases from J, the junction contained 4 bases not matched to a gene. The germline V gene encodes CDR1 SGHKS and CDR2 YYEKEE (reference sequence). The covered CDR3 bases are TGTGCCAGCAGCTGGACTAGCGGGAGGGGGGGTGAG. Translation: CASSWTSGRGGE. The whole CDR3 reads CASSWTSGRGGEQFF.

A word on this clone: The read ends 3 residues before the CDR3 terminus; that terminus is restored from the germline J gene. This chain uses TRBV5-1 with TRBJ2-1, with 11 bases that match TRBD2. With 4 bases clipped from V and 4 bases from J, the junction kept 7 bases outside the gene matches. Germline CDR1 SGHRS, CDR2 YFSETQ. The CDR3 totals 16 residues. The CDR3 loop reads CASSGPTSGMYNEQFF. The CDR3 DNA, read in part, is TGCGCCAGCAGCGGCCCGACTAGCGGGATGTACAATGAG. Combining the CDR3 with reference TRBV5-1 and TRBJ2-1 gives the whole variable domain KAGVTQTPRYLIKTRGQQVTLSCSPISGHRSVSWYQQTPGQGLQFLFEYFSETQRNKGNFPGRFSGRQFSNSRSEMNVSTLELGDSALYLCASSGPTSGMYNEQFFGPGTRLTVL.

Regarding this clone: The read comes to an end 3 residues before the CDR3 does, leaving the germline J gene to fill in the end. The chain has TRBV2 and TRBJ1-4; D might be TRBD1 (5 bases). This CDR3 contains 14 residues. Germline values: CDR1 SNHLY, CDR2 FYNNEI. Trimming pared 4 bases from V and 8 bases from J, leaving 14 bases between. Incomplete CDR3 DNA: TGTGCCAGCAGTGGGGGCCGTAACGGAGAAAAA. It is translated as CASSGGRNGEK. In full, the CDR3 is CASSGGRNGEKLFF.

Remarks on this clone: The read ends 3 residues before the CDR3 terminus; that terminus is restored from the germline J gene. The chain couples TRBV5-1 to TRBJ2-2; D gene uncertain. The germline CDR1 and CDR2 sequences are SGHRS and YFSETQ. The CDR3 is made up of 16 amino acids. Trimming left V 4 bases short and J 5 bases short, with 18 bases between. The CDR3 sequence: CASSPRPGDSTGELFF. CDR3 DNA (partial): TGCGCCAGCAGCCCCCGTCCGGGTGATTCTACCGGGGAG. The entire variable domain, with the rest obtained from reference TRBV5-1 and TRBJ2-2, is as follows: KAGVTQTPRYLIKTRGQQVTLSCSPISGHRSVSWYQQTPGQGLQFLFEYFSETQRNKGNFPGRFSGRQFSNSRSEMNVSTLELGDSALYLCASSPRPGDSTGELFFGEGSRLTVL.

About this clone: The DNA ends 3 residues before the CDR3 does, and the rest of the CDR3 is filled in from the germline J gene. The rearrangement joins TRBV20-1 to TRBJ1-1, with D perhaps TRBD1 (6 bases). The CDR3 spans 13 residues. Germline CDR1 is DFQATT and CDR2 is SNEGSKA (reference sequence). V lost 1 base, J lost 7 bases, and 13 bases lay in between. CDR3 region: CSARGHLRGEAFF. CDR3 DNA (partial): TGCAGTGCTAGAGGACATCTCAGGGGTGAA.

Concerning this clone: With the read ending 3 residues before the CDR3 end, the germline J gene is used to fill in that end. The chain links TRBV7-8 to TRBJ1-2; TRBD1 might be the D (5 bases). The CDR3 runs to 16 residues. Per the germline V gene, CDR1 is SGHVS and CDR2 is FQNEAQ. The chain's CDR3 is CASSPGRARSSYDYTF. The DNA read from the CDR3 is TGTGCCAGCAGCCCAGGGAGGGCGAGATCCTCCTACGAC. The full variable domain, rest sourced from reference TRBV7-8 and TRBJ1-2, is GAGVSQSPRYKVAKRGQDVALRCDPISGHVSLFWYQQALGQGPEFLTYFQNEAQLDKSGLPSDRFFAERPEGSVSTLKIQRTQQEDSAVYLCASSPGRARSSYDYTFGSGTRLTVV.

As to this clone: The read ends 3 residues before the CDR3 terminus; that terminus is restored from the germline J gene. The genes are TRBV19 and TRBJ2-2, with TRBD2 as a possible D gene (6 bases). The CDR3 has 15 residues. Germline lookup yields CDR1 LNHDA and CDR2 SQIVND (reference sequence). The CDR3 reads CASSMDVGGNEKLFF. The covered CDR3 bases are TGTGCCAGTAGTATGGACGTGGGGGGTAATGAAAAG.